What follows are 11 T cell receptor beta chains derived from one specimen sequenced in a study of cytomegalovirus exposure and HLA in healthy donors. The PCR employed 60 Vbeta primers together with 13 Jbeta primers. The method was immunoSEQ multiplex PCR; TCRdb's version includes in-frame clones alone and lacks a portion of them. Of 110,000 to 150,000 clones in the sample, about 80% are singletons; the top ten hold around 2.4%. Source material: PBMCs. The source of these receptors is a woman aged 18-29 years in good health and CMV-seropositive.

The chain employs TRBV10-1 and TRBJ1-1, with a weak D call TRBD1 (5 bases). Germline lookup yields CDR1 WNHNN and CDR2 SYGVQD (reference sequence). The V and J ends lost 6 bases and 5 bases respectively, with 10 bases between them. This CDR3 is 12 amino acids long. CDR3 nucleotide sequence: TGCGCCAGCAGAGGGGTGAGGACTGAAGCTTTCTTT. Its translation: CASRGVRTEAFF.

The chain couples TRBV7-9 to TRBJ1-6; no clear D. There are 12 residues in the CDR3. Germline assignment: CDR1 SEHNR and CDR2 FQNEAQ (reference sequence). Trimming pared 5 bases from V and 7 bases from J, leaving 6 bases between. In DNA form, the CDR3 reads TGTGCCAGCAGCATACAAAATTCACCCCTCCACTTT. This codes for CASSIQNSPLHF.

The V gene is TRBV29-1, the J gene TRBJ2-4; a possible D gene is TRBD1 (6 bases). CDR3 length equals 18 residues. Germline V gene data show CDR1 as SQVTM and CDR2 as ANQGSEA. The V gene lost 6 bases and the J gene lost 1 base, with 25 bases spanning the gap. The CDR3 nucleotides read TGCAGCGTCACAACAGGGTCCCGTCCCGTTATGGCCAAAAACATTCAGTACTTC. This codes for CSVTTGSRPVMAKNIQYF.

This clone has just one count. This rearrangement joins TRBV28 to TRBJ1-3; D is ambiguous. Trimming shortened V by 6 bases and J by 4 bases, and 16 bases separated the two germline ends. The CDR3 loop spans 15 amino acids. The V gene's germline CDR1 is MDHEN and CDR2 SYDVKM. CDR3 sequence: CASRPGPPGGNTIYF. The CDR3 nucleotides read TGTGCCAGCAGACCCGGACCACCGGGAGGAAACACCATATATTTT.

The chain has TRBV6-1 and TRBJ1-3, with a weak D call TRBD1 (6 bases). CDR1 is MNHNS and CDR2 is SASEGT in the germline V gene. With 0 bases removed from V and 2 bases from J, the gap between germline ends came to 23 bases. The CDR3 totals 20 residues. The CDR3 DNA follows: TGTGCCAGCAGTGAAGCGCTTATGAGGGGGTTAGGAGCGACTGGAAACACCATATATTTT. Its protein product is CASSEALMRGLGATGNTIYF.

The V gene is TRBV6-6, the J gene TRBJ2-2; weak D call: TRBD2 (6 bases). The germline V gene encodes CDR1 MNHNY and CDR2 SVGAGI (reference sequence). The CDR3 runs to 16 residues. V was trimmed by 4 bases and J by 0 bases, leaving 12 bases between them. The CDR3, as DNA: TGTGCCAGCAGTTTCGAGGGGACTTCGAACACCGGGGAGCTGTTTTTT. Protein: CASSFEGTSNTGELFF.

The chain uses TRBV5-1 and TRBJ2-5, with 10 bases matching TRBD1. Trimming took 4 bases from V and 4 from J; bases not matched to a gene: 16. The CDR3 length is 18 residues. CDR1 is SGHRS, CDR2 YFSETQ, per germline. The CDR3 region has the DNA TGCGCCAGCAGCCAACGCCTGATGGGACAGGGGTCTGGAGAGACCCAGTACTTC. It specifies CASSQRLMGQGSGETQYF. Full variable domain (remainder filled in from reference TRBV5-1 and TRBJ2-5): KAGVTQTPRYLIKTRGQQVTLSCSPISGHRSVSWYQQTPGQGLQFLFEYFSETQRNKGNFPGRFSGRQFSNSRSEMNVSTLELGDSALYLCASSQRLMGQGSGETQYFGPGTRLLVL.

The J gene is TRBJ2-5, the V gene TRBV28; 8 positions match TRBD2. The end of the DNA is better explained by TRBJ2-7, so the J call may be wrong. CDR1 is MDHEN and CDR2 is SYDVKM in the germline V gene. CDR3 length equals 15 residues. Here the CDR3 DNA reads TGTGCCACCATTGAAAGCGGGAGCGGGAACTACGAGCAGTACTTC. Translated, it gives CATIESGSGNYEQYF.

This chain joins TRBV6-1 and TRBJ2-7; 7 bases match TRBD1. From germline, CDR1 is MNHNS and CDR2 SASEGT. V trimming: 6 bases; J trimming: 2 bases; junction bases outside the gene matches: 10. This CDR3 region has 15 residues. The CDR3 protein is CASSLTGTATYEQYF. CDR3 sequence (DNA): TGTGCCAGCAGCCTCACCGGGACAGCTACCTACGAGCAGTACTTC.

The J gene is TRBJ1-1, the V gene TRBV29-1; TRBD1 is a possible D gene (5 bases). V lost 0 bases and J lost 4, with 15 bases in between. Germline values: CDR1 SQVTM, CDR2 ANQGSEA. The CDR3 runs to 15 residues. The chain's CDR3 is CSVEDTVGRPTEAFF. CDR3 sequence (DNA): TGCAGCGTTGAAGACACAGTGGGGCGCCCCACTGAAGCTTTCTTT.

This CDR3 reads CASSLDRGNTEAFF. The CDR3 nucleotides are TGCGCCAGCAGCTTGGACAGGGGGAACACTGAAGCTTTCTTT. The V gene is TRBV5-1, the J gene TRBJ1-1, with 7 bases that match TRBD1. J gave up 1 base and V 0 bases, and 0 bases lay outside the gene matches. Per germline, CDR1 SGHRS and CDR2 YFSETQ. The CDR3 has 14 residues.